This entry is about one T cell receptor (beta chain). Its antigen is currently not known. Base qualities are missing; no much larger clone stands one base away. The data were taken from a study of regulatory T cells after allogeneic stem cell transplantation listed by TCRdb under 2018. In terms of the full investigation: Patients were divided into groups based on whether acute graft-versus-host disease developed within 100 days of stem cell transplantation. CD4+CD25+CD127- regulatory T cells were obtained from patient PBMCs by means of fluorescence-activated cell sorting. Conventional CD4+ T cells defined as CD4+CD25+/-CD127+ were also sorted and TCR-sequenced for comparison in the study. The study compared the regulatory T-cell TCR repertoire after allogeneic stem cell transplantation between patients with and without acute graft-versus-host disease.

The listed sequencing device is Illumina MiSeq. The SMARTer RACE cDNA Amplification kit was used to reverse transcribe the RNA, and the TCR beta CDR3 region was then amplified. RNA from sorted cells was extracted with the RNeasy Mini Kit. Illumina paired-end sequencing was applied to the TCR beta amplicons. Per the original workflow: MiXCR, VDJtools and the tcR R package were the tools used to analyze the TCR repertoire. The inverse Simpson index served to quantify diversity, and clones were sorted into rare, small, medium or expanded bins based on their proportion of the repertoire. Through fastp at Q25 and MiXCR, TCRdb rebuilt clones from the public reads, retaining in-frame beta chains. Entries that share a CDR3 protein sequence are merged under the most common genes and DNA. The V and J calls here are based on TCRdb, not the publication. The sample has about 4,600 distinct CDR3 sequences on record, roughly 96% of them singletons. The ten top clones hold around 37% of the sample.

The CDR3 runs 15 residues from the cysteine to the phenylalanine. The retained sequence is limited to the CDR3, 45 bases, with the frame set at the first base. The germline V gene gives CDR1 as SGHAT and CDR2 as FQNNGV. Results the study describes overall, beyond this receptor: Diversity of the conventional CD4+ T-cell repertoire was not significantly different between patients with graft-versus-host disease and patients without graft-versus-host disease. In non-GvHD patients, the top 10 regulatory T-cell clones took up a significantly larger share of the repertoire, which suggests that presumably allo-specific protective clones had expanded. Because of the small patient sample size, validation of the findings in a larger cohort was required. A less diverse, more focused regulatory T-cell TCR repertoire was observed in patients without graft-versus-host disease than in patients with the disease. None of the regulatory T-cell clones was shared across all patients, and no significant correlation was found between sorted cell numbers and the inverse Simpson index.

This sample's time point label indicates: 30 days after allogeneic hematopoietic stem cell transplantation. At 30 days after allogeneic hematopoietic stem cell transplantation, peripheral blood mononuclear cells were collected from the patients. The chain is assembled from TRBV11-2 and TRBJ2-7, with no confidently assigned D gene. The receptor's source is a human patient who had an allogeneic stem cell transplant, so the T cells may come from the graft donor. Source: sorted CD4+ T cells from blood (whether regulatory or conventional is not recorded), taken 30 days after allogeneic stem cell transplant. The CDR3 protein is CGVSIAPGAPYEQYF. The nucleotide sequence reads as follows: TGTGGCGTCAGCATAGCCCCAGGAGCTCCCTACGAGCAGTACTTC.